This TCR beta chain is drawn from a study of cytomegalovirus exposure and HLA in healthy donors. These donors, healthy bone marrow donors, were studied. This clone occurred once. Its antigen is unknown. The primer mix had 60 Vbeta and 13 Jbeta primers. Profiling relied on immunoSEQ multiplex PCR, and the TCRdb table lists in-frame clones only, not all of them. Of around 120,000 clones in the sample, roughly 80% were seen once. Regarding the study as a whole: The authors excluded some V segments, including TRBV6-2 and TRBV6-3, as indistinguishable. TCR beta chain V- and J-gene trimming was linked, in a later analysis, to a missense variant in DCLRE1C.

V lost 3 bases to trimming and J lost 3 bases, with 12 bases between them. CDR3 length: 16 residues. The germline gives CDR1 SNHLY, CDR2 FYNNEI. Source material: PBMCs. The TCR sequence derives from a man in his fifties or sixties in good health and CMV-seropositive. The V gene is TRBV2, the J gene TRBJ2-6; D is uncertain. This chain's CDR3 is CASSDYLTLGANVLTF. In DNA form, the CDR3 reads TGTGCCAGCAGTGACTACCTTACCCTTGGGGCCAACGTCCTGACTTTC.